The TCR beta chain under discussion was sequenced for a study of blood T cells in healthy people across ages. PCR was performed a second time for roughly 7 to 12 cycles using a sample-barcoded 5' primer and a J-beta primer mix. TCRdb redid the calling of the 5' RACE reads with MiXCR, one entry per CDR3 protein. The data hold approximately 800,000 distinct CDR3 sequences, with 30% to 45% observed a single time. V lost 5 bases and J lost 7, with 12 bases in between. CDR1 and CDR2 (germline): SGHTA, FQGNSA. This CDR3 is 13 amino acids long. Sequencing used blood. The clonotype originates from a young man in good health. The chain has TRBV7-2 and TRBJ1-5; D remains ambiguous. The CDR3 nucleotides read TGTGCCAGCAGCGTGGAATTCGGCCAGCCCCAGCATTTT. It is translated as CASSVEFGQPQHF. Combining the CDR3 with reference TRBV7-2 and TRBJ1-5 gives the whole variable domain GAGVSQSPSNKVTEKGKDVELRCDPISGHTALYWYRQSLGQGLEFLIYFQGNSAPDKSGLPSDRFSAERTGGSVSTLTIQRTQQEDSAVYLCASSVEFGQPQHFGDGTRLSIL.